This T cell receptor (beta chain) was recorded in a study of blood T cell repertoires in COVID-19. The V and J ends lost 6 bases and 0 bases, in that order; junction bases with no gene match: 7. CDR1 is ENHRY and CDR2 is SYGVKD in the germline V gene. The CDR3 runs to 16 residues. Original analysis: Nucleated cell number was recorded as an estimate derived from reference gene primer amplification. Some clones are missing from TCRdb's copy, which holds only in-frame ones; the method was immunoSEQ multiplex PCR. D and trimming were read from the DNA, whereas the V and J calls and clone size are those reported in that table. The sample yields tens of thousands of clones, just under 85% seen once.

The source of this sequence is a man in his 60s with acute or convalescent COVID-19. V gene TRBV10-3 combines with J gene TRBJ1-3, with TRBD1 identical over 8 bases. The sequenced sample consisted of peripheral blood. The CDR3 here is CAISADRGLSGNTIYF. As DNA, the CDR3 is TGTGCCATCAGCGCAGACAGGGGTCTCTCTGGAAACACCATATATTTT.